The 13 T cell receptor beta chains in this list originate from one sample, sequenced in a study of T cell responses to AZD1222 COVID-19 vaccine. Clones were sequenced by immunoSEQ multiplex PCR, and TCRdb holds only the in-frame ones, with some missing. The top ten hold less than 8.5% of the sample, which has some 130,000 clones, 90% seen once. The sequences come from peripheral blood, collected on day 0 of AZD1222 vaccination. The receptors derive from an adult in good health.

This chain joins TRBV5-6 and TRBJ2-6, with unresolved D. Trimming left V 0 bases short and J 0 bases short, with 1 base between. The CDR3 spans 14 residues. Per the germline V gene, CDR1 is SGHDT and CDR2 is YYEEEE. The CDR3 DNA is TGTGCCAGCAGCTTGGACTCTGGGGCCAACGTCCTGACTTTC. Amino acids: CASSLDSGANVLTF.

The chain recombines TRBV18 with TRBJ1-5; TRBD1 matches at 7 bases. Germline V gene lookup returns CDR1 KGHSH and CDR2 LQKENI. The CDR3 covers 15 residues. Trimming removed 5 bases from V and 5 bases from J; junction bases left unmatched: 9. The CDR3, as DNA: TGTGCCAGCTCAGTAAAGGGGGCAGGGGATCAGCCCCAGCATTTT. It is translated as CASSVKGAGDQPQHF.

The V call is TRBV2, the J call TRBJ1-1; D is ambiguous. V lost 5 bases and J lost 0, with 1 base in between. Germline loops: CDR1 SNHLY, CDR2 FYNNEI. The CDR3 loop spans 11 amino acids. The CDR3 coding sequence is TGTGCCAGCAGTTTGAACACTGAAGCTTTCTTT. Translating it yields CASSLNTEAFF.

The V gene is TRBV3-1 (or the pseudogene TRBV3-2), the J gene TRBJ1-1; tentatively, D is TRBD1 (5 bases). Germline values: CDR1 LGHDT, CDR2 YNNKEL (reference sequence). This CDR3 contains 13 residues. Trimming took 4 bases from V and 5 from J, leaving 11 bases between them. CDR3 nucleotides: TGTGCCAGCAGCCTCACATGGGGGACTGAAGCTTTCTTT. This translates into CASSLTWGTEAFF.

The rearrangement joins TRBV5-6 to TRBJ1-4; TRBD1 is a possible D gene (5 bases). The CDR3 has 13 residues. Per the germline V gene, CDR1 is SGHDT and CDR2 is YYEEEE. V lost 0 bases and J lost 6, with 6 bases in between. The CDR3 is CASSLVTDEKLFF. The CDR3 nucleotides are TGTGCCAGCAGCTTGGTGACAGATGAAAAACTGTTTTTT.

The chain has TRBV27 and TRBJ1-6, with unresolved D. This CDR3 is built from 15 residues. The ends were cut back, 6 bases at V and 0 bases at J, with 9 bases in the middle. The germline V gene has CDR1 MNHEY and CDR2 SMNVEV (reference sequence). CDR3 protein: CASSLAFSYNSPLHF. DNA for the CDR3: TGTGCCAGCAGCTTGGCGTTCTCCTATAATTCACCCCTCCACTTT.

This chain connects TRBV28 to TRBJ2-7, with TRBD2 matching over 8 bases. CDR1 MDHEN and CDR2 SYDVKM come from the germline V gene. After removal of 5 bases from V and 0 bases from J, the junction contained 15 bases not matched to a gene. The CDR3 sequence is 18 residues long. CDR3: CASSPRGSGVLRSYEQYF. In DNA, the CDR3 is TGTGCCAGCAGTCCCCGTGGTAGCGGGGTCCTCCGCTCCTACGAGCAGTACTTC.

The J gene is TRBJ1-1, the V gene TRBV19; a weak D match, TRBD1 (6 bases). CDR3 size: 13 residues. CDR1 is LNHDA and CDR2 is SQIVND in the germline V gene (reference sequence). V lost 3 bases to trimming and J lost 11 bases, with 16 bases between them. The CDR3: CASSIRDTRRAFF. CDR3 DNA: TGTGCCAGTAGTATCCGGGACACAAGGAGGGCTTTCTTT.

The chain links TRBV7-9 to TRBJ2-1; D may correspond to TRBD1 or TRBD2 (5 bases each). Germline V lookup: CDR1 SEHNR, CDR2 FQNEAQ (reference sequence). The V and J ends lost 2 bases and 5 bases respectively, with 16 bases between them. The CDR3 has 16 amino acids. DNA of the CDR3: TGTGCCAGCAGCTTAATTCCGGGACCTGGGAACAATGAGCAGTTCTTC. It codes for CASSLIPGPGNNEQFF.

V is TRBV6-5 and J is TRBJ1-4, with D possibly TRBD1 on 5 matching bases. V lost 5 bases and J 7 bases, leaving 14 bases between the germline ends. This CDR3 comprises 14 residues. Per germline, CDR1 MNHEY and CDR2 SVGAGI. Written as DNA, the CDR3 is TGTGCCAGCAGTAATACAGGTGGTAGTGAAAAACTGTTTTTT. It translates to CASSNTGGSEKLFF.

This clone was seen only a few times. This chain connects TRBV3-1 (or the pseudogene TRBV3-2) to TRBJ1-2; 9 bases agree with TRBD1. The CDR3 sequence is 14 residues long. Unmatched junction bases numbered 6, after V lost 4 bases and J lost 6 bases. CDR1 is LGHDT and CDR2 is YNNKEL in the germline V gene (reference sequence). CDR3 protein: CASSPGTGMNGYTF. The DNA for the CDR3 is TGTGCCAGCAGCCCCGGGACAGGGATGAATGGCTACACCTTC.

The V and J genes are TRBV27 and TRBJ2-7; 10 bases match TRBD1. This CDR3 comprises 14 residues. Germline V gene sequence: CDR1 MNHEY, CDR2 SMNVEV (reference sequence). Trimming at V came to 4 bases and at J to 6 bases, leaving 6 bases not matched to a gene. For the CDR3, the DNA is TGTGCCAGCAGTTCCGGGACAGGGGCGTTCGAGCAGTACTTC. Translation: CASSSGTGAFEQYF.

The chain has TRBV3-1 (or the pseudogene TRBV3-2) and TRBJ1-5; 7 bases agree with TRBD1. The trim removed 1 base at V and 7 bases at J, leaving 10 bases unmatched. The CDR3 sequence is 16 residues long. Germline V gene lookup returns CDR1 LGHDT and CDR2 YNNKEL (reference sequence). The chain's CDR3 is CASSQGTTGLGQPQHF. The CDR3 DNA follows: TGTGCCAGCAGCCAAGGGACGACAGGGCTCGGGCAGCCCCAGCATTTT.